This T cell receptor beta chain was captured by sequencing in a study of shared clonotypes between healthy human individuals. The data were produced by immunoSEQ multiplex PCR, yet TCRdb's version contains in-frame clones alone and is incomplete. Of 2 million to 2.5 million clones in the sample, 95% are singletons; the top ten hold 0.13%. The sequencing input was naive CD4+ T cells sorted from blood. Regarding subset: CD45RA+ positively selected. The clonotype comes from a man aged 18 to 35 in good health.

CDR3 DNA: TGTGCCAGCGCGACTGGGATACAAGAGACCCAGTACTTC. It codes for CASATGIQETQYF. The chain joins TRBV18 to TRBJ2-5; D is uncertain. V gave up 8 bases and J gave up 2 bases, with 12 bases separating them. The CDR3 covers 13 residues. Germline V gene sequence: CDR1 KGHSH, CDR2 LQKENI.